Shown below are 8 T cell receptor beta chains from a single sample sequenced in a study of radiotherapy plus CTLA-4 blockade in lung cancer. Profiled with immunoSEQ multiplex PCR; TCRdb holds only in-frame clones, not every one. The repertoire holds 85,000 to 130,000 clones, 70% to 90% seen once, with under 3% in the top ten. The material was peripheral blood, obtained from a patient treated with radiotherapy plus ipilimumab. The receptor set was obtained from a human donor with non-small cell lung cancer that progressed on radiotherapy plus ipilimumab. Some clones in this sample may be carry-over from other donors' samples.

This chain joins TRBV6-6 and TRBJ2-5; D perhaps matches TRBD2 (5 bases). Trimming shortened V by 1 base and J by 2 bases, and 8 bases separated the two germline ends. The CDR3 is made up of 14 amino acids. From germline, CDR1 is MNHNY and CDR2 SVGAGI (reference sequence). The CDR3 nucleotides are TGTGCCAGCAGTTACTATCCGGGGCAAGAGACCCAGTACTTC. As protein: CASSYYPGQETQYF.

This chain links TRBV7-9 with TRBJ1-2; D gene unclear. Germline values: CDR1 SEHNR, CDR2 FQNEAQ (reference sequence). This CDR3 region has 14 residues. V was clipped by 0 bases and J by 4 bases, with 9 bases between them. CDR3 nucleotides: TGTGCCAGCAGCTTAGCTCTTTTACCCTATGGCTACACCTTC. Amino acid sequence: CASSLALLPYGYTF.

The rearrangement joins TRBV11-2 to TRBJ2-1; D uncertain. The CDR3 loop spans 14 amino acids. The germline V gene has CDR1 SGHAT and CDR2 FQNNGV. V was cut by 0 bases and J by 4 bases, with 7 bases left in between. DNA for the CDR3: TGTGCCAGCAGCTTAGAAGTCAGATACAATGAGCAGTTCTTC. Encoded protein: CASSLEVRYNEQFF.

The V call is TRBV20-1, the J call TRBJ2-7; D not resolved. The germline V gene has CDR1 DFQATT and CDR2 SNEGSKA (reference sequence). The CDR3 runs to 11 residues. V was pared by 1 base and J by 3 bases, with 4 bases between. The CDR3 reads CSARGYYEQYF. The CDR3 nucleotides read TGCAGTGCTAGAGGCTACTACGAGCAGTACTTC.

The chain employs TRBV19 and TRBJ2-7, with 9 bases aligning to TRBD1. V dropped 10 bases and J dropped 5; count of bases not matched to a gene: 12. This CDR3 has 14 amino acids. CDR1 is LNHDA and CDR2 is SQIVND in the germline V gene (reference sequence). CDR3 coding DNA: TGTGCCACCGAAACCGGGACAGGGACCCACGAGCAGTACTTC. Protein: CATETGTGTHEQYF.

The CDR3 coding sequence is TGTGCCAGCAGCCTGGTGGCTGGGGCCAACGTCCTGACTTTC. Its translation: CASSLVAGANVLTF. V is TRBV7-8 and J is TRBJ2-6; D is unresolved. Germline CDR1 is SGHVS and CDR2 is FQNEAQ. Trimming removed 5 bases at V and 2 bases at J, with 7 bases between. The CDR3 is 14 residues long.

The genes are TRBV18 and TRBJ1-1, with D unclear. From germline, CDR1 is KGHSH and CDR2 LQKENI. The CDR3 has 14 residues. Trimming shortened V by 4 bases and J by 4 bases, and 13 bases separated the two germline ends. The CDR3: CASSQAGETTEAFF. CDR3 sequence (DNA): TGTGCCAGCTCACAGGCTGGAGAGACCACTGAAGCTTTCTTT.

V and J are TRBV7-8 and TRBJ2-1; 7 positions agree with TRBD2. Germline CDR1 reads SGHVS; CDR2 reads FQNEAQ. The CDR3 runs to 16 residues. V dropped 6 bases and J dropped 5; count of bases not matched to a gene: 13. The CDR3 region is CASSLSWGGNDNEQFF. The CDR3 coding sequence is TGTGCCAGCAGTTTGTCTTGGGGGGGGAACGACAATGAGCAGTTCTTC.